Listed here are 32 T cell receptor beta chains from one sample, sequenced in a study of regulatory T cells in long-lasting Graves disease. iRepertoire HTBI primers and Arm-PCR of CDR3 regions built TCR beta libraries. Each CDR3 protein gets one entry after TCRdb re-called the multiplex PCR reads with MiXCR. The data hold approximately 470,000 distinct CDR3 sequences, with about 20% observed a single time. As to time point: persistent/refractory GD, antithyroid drugs over 5 years with positive TRAb. PBMCs provided the RNA from which the TCR library was made. This sample comprised peripheral blood mononuclear cells (PBMCs), obtained when the disease was refractory, from a patient treated with antithyroid drugs. Receptor source: a female donor with Graves disease.

This clonotype occurred many times. V usage is TRBV5-4 and J usage is TRBJ1-1; no reliable D call. V was cut by 4 bases and J by 8 bases, with 15 bases left in between. CDR1 is SGHNT and CDR2 is YYREEE in the germline V gene (reference sequence). This CDR3 is 13 amino acids long. The CDR3 DNA follows: TGTGCCAGCAGCATCCTAAGTGCTGGGGAAGCTTTCTTT. Its protein is CASSILSAGEAFF.

This clonotype was counted ten times or more. The junction differs from germline at one of its ends, possibly a read error. V gene TRBV3-1 combines with J gene TRBJ1-1, with TRBD1 identical over 8 bases. Per the germline V gene, CDR1 is LGHDT and CDR2 is YNNKEL (reference sequence). The CDR3 contains 13 residues. The CDR3 region has the DNA TGTGCCAGCAGCATCGGGACAGGTTCGTTTTGTTTATTT. Its translation is CASSIGTGSFCLF.

The chain carries TRBV19 and TRBJ2-2, with D possibly matching TRBD1 (6 bases). Germline V gene data show CDR1 as LNHDA and CDR2 as SQIVND (reference sequence). The CDR3 is 14 residues long. The CDR3 DNA reads as TGTGTCGGAAGAGACAGGCAAAACACCGGGGAGCTGTTTTTT. This translates into CVGRDRQNTGELFF.

This clonotype was counted at least ten times. This chain uses TRBV28 with TRBJ2-2; D unresolved. The V gene's germline CDR1 is MDHEN and CDR2 SYDVKM. Trimming removed 5 bases at V and 5 bases at J, with 12 bases between. This CDR3 comprises 14 residues. The DNA for the CDR3 is TGTGCCAGCAGTAATGTGGCGGTAACCGGGGAGCTGTTTTTT. Translation gives CASSNVAVTGELFF.

The gene calls are TRBV20-1 and TRBJ2-3; D not certain. Trimming stripped 3 bases from V and 0 bases from J, with 4 bases between. Germline CDR1 reads DFQATT; CDR2 reads SNEGSKA (reference sequence). The CDR3 covers 12 residues. The CDR3: CSARGSTDTQYF. As DNA, the CDR3 is TGCAGTGCTAGGGGTAGCACAGATACGCAGTATTTT.

This clonotype was seen only a few times. This chain connects TRBV6-5 to TRBJ1-2, with a tentative D call TRBD1 (6 bases). Germline loops: CDR1 MNHEY, CDR2 SVGAGI. This CDR3 region has 13 residues. Trimming took 3 bases from V and 7 from J, leaving 12 bases between them. CDR3 loop: CASSYIGGGGYTF. The CDR3 DNA is TGTGCCAGCAGTTATATTGGGGGCGGTGGCTACACCTTC.

About this clonotype: A clone one base away is much larger, so this may be a read error. This chain joins TRBV29-1 and TRBJ1-1, with D perhaps matching TRBD1 (5 bases). This CDR3 is 16 amino acids long. V lost 1 base to trimming and J lost 1 base, with 16 bases between them. Germline V gene sequence: CDR1 SQVTM, CDR2 ANQGSEA. CDR3 amino acids: CSVEALPRAGNTEAFF. Here the CDR3 DNA reads TGCAGCGTTGAAGCCTTGCCCAGGGCCGGGAACACTGAAGCTTTCTTT. Based on the CDR3 plus reference TRBV29-1 and TRBJ1-1, the full variable domain is SAVISQKPSRDICQRGTSLTIQCQVDSQVTMMFWYRQQPGQSLTLIATANQGSEATYESGFVIDKFPISRPNLTFSTLTVSNMSPEDSSIYLCSVEALPRAGNTEAFFGQGTRLTVV.

This clonotype was observed at least ten times. The rearrangement uses TRBV2 and TRBJ2-7; 7 bases map to TRBD2. V lost 8 bases, J lost 4 bases, and 11 bases stayed unmatched. Per germline, CDR1 SNHLY and CDR2 FYNNEI. The CDR3 spans 14 residues. CDR3 in DNA: TGTGCCAGCCTCCAGGGAGGGCCATCTTACGAGCAGTACTTC. Translated: CASLQGGPSYEQYF.

This clonotype was observed many times. The gene calls are TRBV18 and TRBJ2-5; the D is unclear. V shed 8 bases and J shed 5 bases, with 12 bases lying between them. Germline V gene lookup returns CDR1 KGHSH and CDR2 LQKENI. This CDR3 region has 12 residues. The DNA for the CDR3 is TGTGCCAGCAGCCCCCCCGGGGAGACCCAGTACTTC. Its translation is CASSPPGETQYF.

This clonotype was picked up a small number of times. The CDR3 DNA reads as TGCAGTGCCCAGGAAAGCGGGCTAAAAAACATTCAGTACTTC. Translation: CSAQESGLKNIQYF. This rearrangement joins TRBV20-1 to TRBJ2-4, with D possibly TRBD2 on 6 matching bases. The V end was cut by 6 bases, the J end by 4 bases, with 16 bases between. CDR3 length equals 14 residues. Germline V gene data show CDR1 as DFQATT and CDR2 as SNEGSKA (reference sequence).

V and J are TRBV27 and TRBJ1-5; tentative D call: TRBD1 (6 bases). CDR1 and CDR2 (germline): MNHEY, SMNVEV (reference sequence). Trimming took off 4 bases at V and 4 bases at J, with 17 bases between the two ends. This CDR3 comprises 16 residues. The CDR3 reads CASSSPSGGQNQPQHF. CDR3 sequence (DNA): TGTGCCAGCAGTTCACCCTCTGGGGGCCAAAATCAGCCCCAGCATTTT.

This clonotype was seen ten or more times. V gene TRBV27 combines with J gene TRBJ2-7; 10 bases agree with TRBD2. There are 16 residues in the CDR3. Trimming took 4 bases from V and 2 from J; bases not matched to a gene: 8. The germline CDR1 and CDR2 sequences are MNHEY and SMNVEV (reference sequence). The CDR3 DNA sequence: TGTGCCAGCAGTTATTATCTAGCGGGAGTAACCTACGAGCAGTACTTC. Residues: CASSYYLAGVTYEQYF.

This clonotype has a count of ten or more. The germline gene is not matched at one end of the junction; a read error may be the cause. CDR3 bases: TGTGCCCGCAGTCAGCCCGGAGAGACCCAGTACTTC. This encodes CARSQPGETQYF. This chain joins TRBV27 and TRBJ2-5; D remains unclear. The CDR3 runs 12 residues. CDR1 and CDR2 (germline): MNHEY, SMNVEV (reference sequence).

Points on this clonotype: This likely comes from a read error, as the CDR3 has no conserved phenylalanine or tryptophan at its end. The J gene is TRBJ2-7, the V gene TRBV5-1, with D unresolved. Germline lookup yields CDR1 SGHRS and CDR2 YFSETQ. V was clipped by 4 bases and J by 0 bases, with 11 bases between them. The CDR3 loop spans 14 amino acids. CDR3 DNA sequence: TGCGCCAGCAGCGAAGGATGGAGCTCCTACGAGCAGTACTCC. Its translation is CASSEGWSSYEQYS.

Comment on this clonotype: This likely reflects a read error, since a far larger clone is one base away. The CDR3: CASSSPSGQGSWKPFF. The CDR3 DNA is TGTGCCAGCAGTTCCCCCTCGGGACAGGGTTCGTGGAAACCGTTTTTT. The chain couples TRBV7-3 to TRBJ1-4; 9 bases fit TRBD1. This CDR3 spans 16 amino acids. CDR1 and CDR2 (germline): SGHTA, FQGTGA.

The chain has TRBV19 and TRBJ2-6; D might be TRBD2 (5 bases). Deletions cut 8 bases from V and 0 bases from J, with 20 bases between. CDR1 LNHDA and CDR2 SQIVND come from the germline V gene (reference sequence). The CDR3 sequence is 18 residues long. The CDR3 nucleotides read TGTGCCAGTCCGTGGGAGCGGCCTCCCTACTCTGGGGCCAACGTCCTGACTTTC. It translates to CASPWERPPYSGANVLTF.

Concerning this clonotype: This may come from a read error, since a much larger clone is one base off. The CDR3 DNA reads TGTGCCAGCTTTAGCGGGAGTTCGAAAAACACTCAGTACTTC. Translation: CASFSGSSKNTQYF. V and J are TRBV2 and TRBJ2-4; 9 nucleotides agree with TRBD2. This CDR3 is built from 14 residues. The germline gives CDR1 SNHLY, CDR2 FYNNEI. Filled out from reference TRBV2 and TRBJ2-4, the complete variable domain reads EPEVTQTPSHQVTQMGQEVILRCVPISNHLYFYWYRQILGQKVEFLVSFYNNEISEKSEIFDDQFSVERPDGSNFTLKIRSTKLEDSAMYFCASFSGSSKNTQYFGAGTRLSVL.

About this clonotype itself: This may be a read error, as it is one base from a much larger clone. The chain combines TRBV12-3 or TRBV12-4 with TRBJ2-7; D is uncertain. This CDR3 has 13 amino acids. The CDR3 protein is CAGSVFLAYEQYF. The CDR3 region has the DNA TGTGCCGGCAGTGTCTTTCTGGCCTACGAGCAGTACTTC.

The chain is built from TRBV7-9 and TRBJ1-1; D not resolved. Trimming cost V 5 bases and J 11 bases, with 9 bases left between them. Germline assignment: CDR1 SEHNR and CDR2 FQNEAQ (reference sequence). The CDR3 extends over 10 amino acids. Written as DNA, the CDR3 is TGTGCCAGCAGCCCCTTGAAGGCTTTCTTT. Amino acids: CASSPLKAFF.

At least ten counts were recorded for this clonotype. The chain combines TRBV6-1 with TRBJ2-5, with TRBD2 identical over 8 bases. The CDR3 sequence is 14 residues long. CDR1 and CDR2 (germline): MNHNS, SASEGT. With V trimmed by 5 bases and J by 6 bases, 8 bases remained unmatched. The CDR3 region is CASSRGAGVKTQYF. Written as DNA, the CDR3 is TGTGCCAGCAGTAGAGGAGCGGGAGTAAAGACCCAGTACTTC.

This clonotype came up many times. The rearrangement uses TRBV7-2 and TRBJ2-6; no clear D. Trimming took 3 bases from V and 2 from J, leaving 2 bases between them. Germline lookup yields CDR1 SGHTA and CDR2 FQGNSA. CDR3 length: 13 residues. The CDR3 protein is CASSFAGANVLTF. In DNA, the CDR3 is TGTGCCAGCAGCTTCGCTGGGGCCAACGTCCTGACTTTC.

This clonotype appeared a few times. The genes are TRBV29-1 and TRBJ2-7, with D possibly TRBD2 on 6 matching bases. Trimming removed 5 bases from V and 3 bases from J, with 17 bases in between. The length of the CDR3 is 14 residues. In germline, CDR1 is SQVTM, CDR2 ANQGSEA. The CDR3 bases are TGCAGCGTTCAACTACCCGCCGGGGGCTACGAGCAGTACTTC. This codes for CSVQLPAGGYEQYF.

This clonotype was recorded at least ten times. The junction and the germline gene differ at one end; a read error may be behind it. The genes are TRBV5-1 and TRBJ1-2; possible D gene TRBD1, 6 bases. Germline values: CDR1 SGHRS, CDR2 YFSETQ. The CDR3 extends over 14 amino acids. CDR3 sequence (DNA): TGTGCCAGCAGTTTGGCGGGGGGGCTTGATGGCTACACCTTC. This sequence encodes CASSLAGGLDGYTF.

This clonotype was seen many times. This chain joins TRBV7-2 and TRBJ2-4, with D hard to call. V shed 2 bases and J shed 0 bases, with 14 bases lying between them. Per germline, CDR1 SGHTA and CDR2 FQGNSA. The CDR3 extends over 17 amino acids. Written as DNA, the CDR3 is TGTGCCAGCAGCTTACTCCCCTCCCGAGTAGCCAAAAACATTCAGTACTTC. Its protein is CASSLLPSRVAKNIQYF.

The rearrangement links TRBV29-1 to TRBJ1-2; weak D call: TRBD1 (5 bases). V lost 4 bases and J lost 5, with 14 bases in between. Germline loops: CDR1 SQVTM, CDR2 ANQGSEA. The CDR3 is 13 amino acids. CDR3 bases: TGCAGCGTTGTTTGGGGGGTCGGGTATGGCTACACCTTC. As protein: CSVVWGVGYGYTF.

Comments on this clonotype: A read error is likely here: a far larger clone is one base away. This chain links TRBV19 with TRBJ1-5; 9 positions agree with TRBD1. Germline values: CDR1 LNHDA, CDR2 SQIVND (reference sequence). The V segment lost 9 bases and the J segment 5 bases; nucleotides outside the gene matches: 5. The CDR3 spans 13 residues. The CDR3 here is CASRGTGHQPQHF. DNA for the CDR3: TGTGCCAGCAGAGGGACAGGGCATCAGCCCCAGCATTTT.

The chain couples TRBV12-5 to TRBJ2-5; D is unresolved. The CDR3 length is 15 residues. V dropped 5 bases and J dropped 2 bases, with 15 bases sitting between them. Germline V gene data show CDR1 as LGHNT and CDR2 as FRNRAP. Here the CDR3 reads CASGLGYRQQETQYF. In nucleotides, the CDR3 is TGTGCTAGTGGTCTAGGTTATCGCCAGCAAGAGACCCAGTACTTC.

This clonotype was seen a handful of times. The J gene is TRBJ2-7, the V gene TRBV3-1; 10 bases are a match to TRBD2. The J segment lost 8 bases and the V segment lost 0 bases, leaving 16 bases of the junction unmatched. The germline V gene encodes CDR1 LGHDT and CDR2 YNNKEL (reference sequence). This CDR3 contains 18 residues. This chain's CDR3 is CASSQDPSGRGPIYKQYF. In DNA form, the CDR3 reads TGTGCCAGCAGCCAAGACCCCAGCGGGAGGGGCCCAATTTACAAGCAGTACTTC.

This clonotype was recorded many times. The chain joins TRBV28 to TRBJ2-7; D may match TRBD1 or TRBD2 (5 bases each). The CDR3 loop spans 14 amino acids. V lost 7 bases and J lost 1, with 14 bases in between. Germline V lookup: CDR1 MDHEN, CDR2 SYDVKM. CDR3 bases: TGTGCCAGCAAAACCGGGACGGCTTCCTACGAGCAGTACTTC. It is translated as CASKTGTASYEQYF.

The chain joins TRBV5-1 to TRBJ1-1; possibly TRBD1 for D (6 bases). The CDR3 is made up of 16 amino acids. The V gene lost 9 bases and the J gene lost 1 base, with 22 bases spanning the gap. CDR1 SGHRS and CDR2 YFSETQ come from the germline V gene. The CDR3 DNA follows: TGCGCCACTGAGAAAAGACAGGAGGCTACGAACACTGAAGCTTTCTTT. Translated, it gives CATEKRQEATNTEAFF.

This clonotype was seen only a few times. This could be a read error, since a much larger clone is one nucleotide away. This rearrangement joins TRBV2 to TRBJ1-2, with D uncertain. Germline V CDR1 and CDR2: SNHLY, FYNNEI. This CDR3 has 11 residues. The CDR3 DNA follows: TGTGCCAACAGTGTCACAGCCGGCTACACCTTC. Translated, it gives CANSVTAGYTF.

The CDR3 reads CASSHRDSLYNEQFF. CDR3 in DNA: TGTGCCAGCAGCCACCGGGACAGCCTCTACAATGAGCAGTTCTTC. The chain has TRBV14 and TRBJ2-1; TRBD1 matches 7 bases. The CDR3 covers 15 residues. V was clipped by 3 bases and J by 3 bases; unmatched bases: 5. CDR1 and CDR2 from the germline V gene are SGHDN and FVKESK.